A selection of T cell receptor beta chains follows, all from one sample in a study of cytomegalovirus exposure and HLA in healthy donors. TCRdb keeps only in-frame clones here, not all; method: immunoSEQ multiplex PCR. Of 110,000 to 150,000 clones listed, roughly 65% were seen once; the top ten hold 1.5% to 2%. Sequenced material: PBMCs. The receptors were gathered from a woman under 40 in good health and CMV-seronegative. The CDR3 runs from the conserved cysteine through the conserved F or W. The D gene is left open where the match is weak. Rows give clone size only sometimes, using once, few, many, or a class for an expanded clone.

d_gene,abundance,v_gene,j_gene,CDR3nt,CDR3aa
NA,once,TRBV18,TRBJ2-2,TGTGCCAGCTCACCACCGGCCAAAACCGGGGAGCTGTTTTTT,CASSPPAKTGELFF
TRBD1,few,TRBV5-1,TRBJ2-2,TGCGCCAGCAGCTTGATGGCAGGGGGAACCGGGGAGCTGTTTTTT,CASSLMAGGTGELFF
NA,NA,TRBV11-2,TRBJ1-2,TGTGCCAGCAGCCAAGGACAGTTGTGTGGCTACACCTTC,CASSQGQLCGYTF
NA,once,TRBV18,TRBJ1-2,TGTGCCAGCTCACCACCGACGGACACACATGGCTACACCTTC,CASSPPTDTHGYTF
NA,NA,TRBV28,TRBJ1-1,TGTGCCAGCAGTTTTTACATCAGGCCTCTCCTCTCTGAAGCTTTCTTT,CASSFYIRPLLSEAFF
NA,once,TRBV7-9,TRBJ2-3,TGTGCCAGCAGCCTCAAAAAGACAGAGAATACGCAGTATTTT,CASSLKKTENTQYF
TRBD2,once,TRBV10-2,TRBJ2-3,TGCGCCAGCAGTGAGTACGGCGGGGGGGCCCCAGATACGCAGTATTTT,CASSEYGGGAPDTQYF
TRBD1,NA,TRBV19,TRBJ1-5,TGTGCCAGTAGTATAGGACAGGGATTGGATCAGCCCCAGCATTTT,CASSIGQGLDQPQHF
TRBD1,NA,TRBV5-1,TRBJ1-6,TGCGCCAGCAGCTCGTTCGGGGCAGGGGGTCAGAATTCACCCCTCCACTTT,CASSSFGAGGQNSPLHF
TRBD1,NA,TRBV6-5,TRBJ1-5,TGTGCCAGCAGGCGGACAGGTCTCAATCAGCCCCAGCATTTT,CASRRTGLNQPQHF
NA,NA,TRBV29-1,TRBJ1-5,TGCAGCAGTGAACAGGATCAGCCCCAGCATTTT,CSSEQDQPQHF
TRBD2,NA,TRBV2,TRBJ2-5,TGTGCCAGCACCCTGACTAGCGGGGGGGCAGAGACCCAGTACTTC,CASTLTSGGAETQYF
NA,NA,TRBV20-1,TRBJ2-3,TGCAGTGCTAGGGGGCCAGATACGCAGTATTTT,CSARGPDTQYF
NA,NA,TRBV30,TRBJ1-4,TGTGCCTGGAGTGACATACAGTCAATGGATGAAAAACTGTTTTTT,CAWSDIQSMDEKLFF
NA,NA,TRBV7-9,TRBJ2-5,TGTGCCAGCAGCTACTACGACAGGCAAGAGACCCAGTACTTC,CASSYYDRQETQYF
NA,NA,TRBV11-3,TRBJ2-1,TGTGCCAGCAGCCCCATGACAGACAATGAGCAGTTCTTC,CASSPMTDNEQFF
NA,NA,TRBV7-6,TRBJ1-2,TGTGCCAGCAGCTTAGGCTTCCCAGGGTCTGGTGGCTACACCTTC,CASSLGFPGSGGYTF
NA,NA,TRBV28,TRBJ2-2,TGTGCCAGCAGTCGCGGTGACAGGTCGAACACCGGGGAGCTGTTTTTT,CASSRGDRSNTGELFF
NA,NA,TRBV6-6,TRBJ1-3,TGTGCCAGCAGTTACGCGGGCTCTGGAAACACCATATATTTT,CASSYAGSGNTIYF
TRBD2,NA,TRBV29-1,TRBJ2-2,TGCAGCGTTGCCCGGACTAGCGGCACCGGGGAGCTGTTTTTT,CSVARTSGTGELFF
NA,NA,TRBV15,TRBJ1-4,TGTGCCACCAGCAGCCCGGTTGCTAATGAAAAACTGTTTTTT,CATSSPVANEKLFF
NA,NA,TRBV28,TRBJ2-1,TGTGCCAGCACTACTGTGCCCTACAATGAGCAGTTCTTC,CASTTVPYNEQFF
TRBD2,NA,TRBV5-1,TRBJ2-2,TGCGCCAGCAGCCCGGGACTAGCGGGAGGCCCCGGGGAGCTGTTTTTT,CASSPGLAGGPGELFF
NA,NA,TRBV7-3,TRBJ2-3,TGTGCCAGCAGCCCTCAGGTCGGCACAGATACGCAGTATTTT,CASSPQVGTDTQYF